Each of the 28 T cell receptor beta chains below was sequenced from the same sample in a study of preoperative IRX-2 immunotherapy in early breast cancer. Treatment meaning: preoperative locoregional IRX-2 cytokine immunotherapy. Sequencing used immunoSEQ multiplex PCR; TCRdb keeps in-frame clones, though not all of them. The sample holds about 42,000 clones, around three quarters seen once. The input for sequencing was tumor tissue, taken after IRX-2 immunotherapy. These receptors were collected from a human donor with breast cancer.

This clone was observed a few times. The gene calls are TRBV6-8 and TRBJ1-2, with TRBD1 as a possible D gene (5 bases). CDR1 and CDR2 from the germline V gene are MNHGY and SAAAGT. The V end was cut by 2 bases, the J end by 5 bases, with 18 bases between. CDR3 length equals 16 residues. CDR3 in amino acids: CASSYVAAGQVYGYTF. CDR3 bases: TGTGCCAGCAGTTACGTGGCGGCAGGACAAGTGTATGGCTACACCTTC.

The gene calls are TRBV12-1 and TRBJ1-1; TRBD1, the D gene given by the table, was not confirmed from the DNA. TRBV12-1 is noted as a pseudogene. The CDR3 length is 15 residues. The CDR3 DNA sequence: TGTGCCAGCAGCGAGCGACAGGGTCTGAACACTGAAGCTTTCTTT. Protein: CASSERQGLNTEAFF.

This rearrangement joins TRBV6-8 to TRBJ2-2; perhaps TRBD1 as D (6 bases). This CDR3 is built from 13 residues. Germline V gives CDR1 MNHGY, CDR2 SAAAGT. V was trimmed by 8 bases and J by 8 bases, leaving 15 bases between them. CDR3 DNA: TGTGCCAGCTACAGGGACGGGCGAGGGGAGCTGTTTTTT. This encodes CASYRDGRGELFF.

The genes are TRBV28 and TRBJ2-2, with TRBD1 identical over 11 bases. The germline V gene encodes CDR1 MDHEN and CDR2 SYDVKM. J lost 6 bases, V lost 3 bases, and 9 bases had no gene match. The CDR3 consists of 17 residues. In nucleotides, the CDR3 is TGTGCCAGCAGTTTCTGGCGCTTGGACAGGGGGCCCGGGGAGCTGTTTTTT. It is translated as CASSFWRLDRGPGELFF.

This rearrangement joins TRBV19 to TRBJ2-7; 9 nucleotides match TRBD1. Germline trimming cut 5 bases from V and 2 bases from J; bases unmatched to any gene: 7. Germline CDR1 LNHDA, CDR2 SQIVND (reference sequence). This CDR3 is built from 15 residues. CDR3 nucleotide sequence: TGTGCCAGTAGTTCGTCGACAGGGGGACCCTACGAGCAGTACTTC. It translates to CASSSSTGGPYEQYF.

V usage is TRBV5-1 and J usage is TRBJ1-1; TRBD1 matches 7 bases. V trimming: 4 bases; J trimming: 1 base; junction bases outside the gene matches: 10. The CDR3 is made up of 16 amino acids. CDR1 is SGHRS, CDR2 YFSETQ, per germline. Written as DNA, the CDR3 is TGCGCCAGCAGCCCTGACAGGGTTCTCGGGAACACTGAAGCTTTCTTT. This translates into CASSPDRVLGNTEAFF.

For the CDR3, the DNA is TGTGCTAGTGGTTTGCCCGGTGGGCCCCAGCATTTT. This sequence encodes CASGLPGGPQHF. The V and J genes are TRBV12-5 and TRBJ1-5, with no clear D. This CDR3 region has 12 residues. The V gene's germline CDR1 is LGHNT and CDR2 FRNRAP. Trimming stripped 2 bases from V and 9 bases from J, with 8 bases between.

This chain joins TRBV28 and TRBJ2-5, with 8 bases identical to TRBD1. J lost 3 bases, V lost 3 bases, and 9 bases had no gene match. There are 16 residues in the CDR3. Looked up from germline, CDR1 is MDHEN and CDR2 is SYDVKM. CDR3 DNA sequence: TGTGCCAGCAGTTTGTGGCAGGGGGCTCGGAAAGAGACCCAGTACTTC. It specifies CASSLWQGARKETQYF. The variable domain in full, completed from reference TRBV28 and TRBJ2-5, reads DVKVTQSSRYLVKRTGEKVFLECVQDMDHENMFWYRQDPGLGLRLIYFSYDVKMKEKGDIPEGYSVSREKKERFSLILESASTNQTSMYLCASSLWQGARKETQYFGPGTRLLVL.

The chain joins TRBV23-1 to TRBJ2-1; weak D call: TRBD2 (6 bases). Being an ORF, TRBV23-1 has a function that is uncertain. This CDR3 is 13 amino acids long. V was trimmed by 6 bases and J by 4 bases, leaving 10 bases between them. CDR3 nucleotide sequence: TGCGCCAGCAGAGGGGAGGCATACAATGAGCAGTTCTTC. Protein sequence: CASRGEAYNEQFF.

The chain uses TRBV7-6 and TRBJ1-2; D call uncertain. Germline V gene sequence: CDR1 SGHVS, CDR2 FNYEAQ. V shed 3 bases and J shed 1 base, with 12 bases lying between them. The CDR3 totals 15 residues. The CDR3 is CASSLGDSVNYGYTF. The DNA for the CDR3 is TGTGCCAGCAGCTTGGGTGACTCAGTTAACTATGGCTACACCTTC.

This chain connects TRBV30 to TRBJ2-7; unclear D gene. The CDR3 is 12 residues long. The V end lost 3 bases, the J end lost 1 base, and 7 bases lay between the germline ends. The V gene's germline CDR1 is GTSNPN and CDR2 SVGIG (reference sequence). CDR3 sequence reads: CAWRGSSYEQYF. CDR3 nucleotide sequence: TGTGCCTGGAGAGGTAGTTCCTACGAGCAGTACTTC.

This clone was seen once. The CDR3 reads CASSLPPLGSGGEDTQYF. CDR3 coding DNA: TGCGCCAGCAGCTTGCCCCCGCTGGGTTCAGGGGGCGAAGATACGCAGTATTTT. The V gene is TRBV5-1, the J gene TRBJ2-3, with 8 nucleotides matching TRBD1. The CDR3 length is 18 residues. Germline V gene sequence: CDR1 SGHRS, CDR2 YFSETQ. V trimming: 1 base; J trimming: 5 bases; junction bases outside the gene matches: 15.

The CDR3 spells CASSSQGVSRTGELFF. In DNA form, the CDR3 reads TGTGCCAGCAGCAGTCAGGGGGTATCGCGGACCGGGGAGCTGTTTTTT. The gene calls are TRBV9 and TRBJ2-2, with 7 bases that match TRBD1. V lost 4 bases, J lost 5 bases, and 11 bases stayed unmatched. Per germline, CDR1 SGDLS and CDR2 YYNGEE. The CDR3 is made up of 16 amino acids.

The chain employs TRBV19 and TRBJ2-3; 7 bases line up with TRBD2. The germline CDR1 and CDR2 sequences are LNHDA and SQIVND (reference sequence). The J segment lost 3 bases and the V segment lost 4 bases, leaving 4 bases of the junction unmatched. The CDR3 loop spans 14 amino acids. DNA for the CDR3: TGTGCCAGTAGTAGCGGGGGTTGGACAGATACGCAGTATTTT. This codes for CASSSGGWTDTQYF.

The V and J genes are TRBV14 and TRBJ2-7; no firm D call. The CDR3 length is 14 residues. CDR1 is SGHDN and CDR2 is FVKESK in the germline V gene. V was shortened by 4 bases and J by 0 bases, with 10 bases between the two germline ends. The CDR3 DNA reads TGTGCCAGCAGCCCGAGTTGGAGCTCCTACGAGCAGTACTTC. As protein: CASSPSWSSYEQYF.

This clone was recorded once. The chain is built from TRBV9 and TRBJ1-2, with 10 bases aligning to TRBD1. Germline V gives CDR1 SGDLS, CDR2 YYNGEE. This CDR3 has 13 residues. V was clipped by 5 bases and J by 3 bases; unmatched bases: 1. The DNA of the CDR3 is TGTGCCAGCAGTGGGACAGGGGACTATGGCTACACCTTC. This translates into CASSGTGDYGYTF.

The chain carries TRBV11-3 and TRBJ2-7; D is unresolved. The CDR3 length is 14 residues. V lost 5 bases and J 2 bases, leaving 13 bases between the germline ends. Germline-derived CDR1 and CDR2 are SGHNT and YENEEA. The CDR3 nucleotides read TGTGCCAGCAGCAGGGTCACTGATACCTACGAGCAGTACTTC. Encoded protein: CASSRVTDTYEQYF.

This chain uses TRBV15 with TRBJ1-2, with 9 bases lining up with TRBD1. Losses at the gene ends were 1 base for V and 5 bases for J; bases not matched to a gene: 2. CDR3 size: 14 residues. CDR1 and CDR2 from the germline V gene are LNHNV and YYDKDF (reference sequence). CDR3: CATSRGTGDYGYTF. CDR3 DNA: TGTGCCACCAGCAGAGGGACAGGGGATTATGGCTACACCTTC.

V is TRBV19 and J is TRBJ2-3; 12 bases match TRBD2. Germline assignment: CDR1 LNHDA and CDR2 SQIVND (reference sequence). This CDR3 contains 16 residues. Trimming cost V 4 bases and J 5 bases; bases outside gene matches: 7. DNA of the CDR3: TGTGCCAGTAGTAAAATGACTAGCGGGAGTGGAGATACGCAGTATTTT. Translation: CASSKMTSGSGDTQYF. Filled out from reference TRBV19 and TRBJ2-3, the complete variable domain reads DGGITQSPKYLFRKEGQNVTLSCEQNLNHDAMYWYRQDPGQGLRLIYYSQIVNDFQKGDIAEGYSVSREKKESFPLTVTSAQKNPTAFYLCASSKMTSGSGDTQYFGPGTRLTVL.

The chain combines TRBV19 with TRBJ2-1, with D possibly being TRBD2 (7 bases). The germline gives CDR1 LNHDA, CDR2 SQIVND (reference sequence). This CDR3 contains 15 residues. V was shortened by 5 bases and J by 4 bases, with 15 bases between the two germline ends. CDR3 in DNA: TGTGCCAGTAGTGCTCGGGGGGCGGGATACAATGAGCAGTTCTTC. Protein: CASSARGAGYNEQFF.

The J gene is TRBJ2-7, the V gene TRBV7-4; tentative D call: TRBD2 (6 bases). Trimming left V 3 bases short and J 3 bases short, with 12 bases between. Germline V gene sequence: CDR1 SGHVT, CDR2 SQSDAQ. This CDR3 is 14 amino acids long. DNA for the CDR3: TGTGCCAGCAGCTTGACCCTCGGGAGCTACGAGCAGTACTTC. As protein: CASSLTLGSYEQYF.

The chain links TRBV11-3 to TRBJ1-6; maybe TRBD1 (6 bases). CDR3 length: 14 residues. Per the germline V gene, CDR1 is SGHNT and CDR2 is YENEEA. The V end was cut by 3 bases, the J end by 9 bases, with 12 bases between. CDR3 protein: CASSLPRTASPLHF. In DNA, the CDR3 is TGTGCCAGCAGCTTGCCCCGGACAGCTTCACCCCTCCACTTT.

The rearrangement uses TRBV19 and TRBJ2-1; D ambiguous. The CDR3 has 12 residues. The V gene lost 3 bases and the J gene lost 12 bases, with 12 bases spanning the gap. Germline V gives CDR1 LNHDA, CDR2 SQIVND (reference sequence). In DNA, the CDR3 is TGTGCCAGTAGTATTTCCCTCAATCGGCAGTTCTTC. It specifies CASSISLNRQFF.

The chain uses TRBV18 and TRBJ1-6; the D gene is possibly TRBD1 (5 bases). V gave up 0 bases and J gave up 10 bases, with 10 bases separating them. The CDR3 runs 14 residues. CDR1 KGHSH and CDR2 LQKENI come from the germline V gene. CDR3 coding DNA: TGTGCCAGCTCACCACCTATGGGGGGATCACCCCTCCACTTT. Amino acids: CASSPPMGGSPLHF.

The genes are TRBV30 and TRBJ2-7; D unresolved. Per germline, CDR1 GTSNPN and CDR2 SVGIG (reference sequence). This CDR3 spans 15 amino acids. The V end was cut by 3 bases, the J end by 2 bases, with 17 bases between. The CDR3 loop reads CAWRGPPGRPYEQYF. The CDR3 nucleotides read TGTGCCTGGAGAGGTCCCCCAGGCAGGCCCTACGAGCAGTACTTC.

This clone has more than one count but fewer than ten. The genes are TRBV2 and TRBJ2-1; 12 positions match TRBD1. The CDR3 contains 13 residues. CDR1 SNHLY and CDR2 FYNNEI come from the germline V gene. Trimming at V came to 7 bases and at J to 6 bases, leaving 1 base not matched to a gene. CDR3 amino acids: CASKGQGANEQFF. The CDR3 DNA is TGTGCCAGCAAGGGACAGGGGGCCAATGAGCAGTTCTTC.

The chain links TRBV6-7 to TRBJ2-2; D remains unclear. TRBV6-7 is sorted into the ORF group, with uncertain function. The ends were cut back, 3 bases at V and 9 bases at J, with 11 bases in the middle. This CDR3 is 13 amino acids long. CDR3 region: CASSYSSLRELFF. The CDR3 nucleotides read TGTGCCAGCAGTTATAGCAGCCTCAGGGAGCTGTTTTTT.

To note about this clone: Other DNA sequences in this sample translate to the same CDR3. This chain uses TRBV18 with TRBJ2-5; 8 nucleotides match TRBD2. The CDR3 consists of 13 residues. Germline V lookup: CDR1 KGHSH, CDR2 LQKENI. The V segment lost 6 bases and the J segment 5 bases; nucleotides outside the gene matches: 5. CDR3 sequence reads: CASSPSGSETQYF. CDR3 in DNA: TGTGCCAGCTCGCCGAGCGGGAGTGAGACCCAGTACTTC.